This TCR beta chain was identified during a study of T cells after posttransplantation cyclophosphamide. Cyclophosphamide on days +3 and +4 followed busulfan-fludarabine conditioning and a marrow graft. Generated by immunoSEQ multiplex PCR, the TCRdb table keeps only in-frame clones and is missing some. The table shows tens of thousands of clones, with 78% occurring only once. The CDR3 is 16 amino acids. Germline trimming cut 4 bases from V and 0 bases from J; bases unmatched to any gene: 6. Germline CDR1 is SGHTA and CDR2 is FQGTGA. This sample comprised CD4+ T cells sorted from blood, obtained 1903 days after a stem cell transplant with posttransplant cyclophosphamide. The chain is built from TRBV7-3 and TRBJ2-1; 7 bases agree with TRBD1. This receptor was taken from a female patient aged 35 to 55 who received an allogeneic stem cell transplant from a related donor, was CMV-positive, and had no GVHD. Part of the T cell pool may stem from the graft donor. Here the CDR3 DNA reads TGTGCCAGCAGCTCTGGGACAGCGAGCTCCTACAATGAGCAGTTCTTC. This translates into CASSSGTASSYNEQFF.